The entry that follows covers one T cell receptor beta chain sequence. The sample belongs to a study of T cell responses to AZD1222 COVID-19 vaccine. Germline V gene sequence: CDR1 SGHDN, CDR2 FVKESK. The CDR3 has 14 residues. V gave up 4 bases and J gave up 8 bases; unmatched junction bases: 7. Using immunoSEQ multiplex PCR, the repertoire was profiled, and TCRdb retains in-frame clones only, with some absent. Seen here are some 110,000 clones, approximately 93% observed once, and the top ten hold more than 2.5%. Sequences were derived from peripheral blood, sampled on day 0 of AZD1222 vaccination. This receptor was obtained from an adult in good health. The chain uses TRBV14 and TRBJ1-2; 10 bases agree with TRBD1. CDR3 loop: CASSPKSTGGGYTF. CDR3 DNA sequence: TGTGCCAGCAGCCCCAAGTCGACAGGGGGCGGCTACACCTTC.